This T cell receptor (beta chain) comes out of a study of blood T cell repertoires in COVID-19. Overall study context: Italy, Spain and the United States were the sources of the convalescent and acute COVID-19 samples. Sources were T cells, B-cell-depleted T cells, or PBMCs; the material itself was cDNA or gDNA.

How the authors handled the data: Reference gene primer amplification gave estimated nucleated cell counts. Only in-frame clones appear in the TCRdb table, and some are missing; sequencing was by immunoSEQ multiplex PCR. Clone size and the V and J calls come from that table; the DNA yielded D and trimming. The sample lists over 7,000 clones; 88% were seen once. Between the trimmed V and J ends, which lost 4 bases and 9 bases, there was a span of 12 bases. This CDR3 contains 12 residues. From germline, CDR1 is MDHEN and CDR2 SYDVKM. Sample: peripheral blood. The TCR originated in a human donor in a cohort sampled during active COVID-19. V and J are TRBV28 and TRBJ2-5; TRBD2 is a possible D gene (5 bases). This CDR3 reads CASSSLLVAQYF. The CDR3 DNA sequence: TGTGCCAGCAGTTCACTACTAGTGGCCCAGTACTTC.